This T cell receptor (beta chain) was profiled in a study of shared clonotypes between healthy human individuals. The authors' processing: Sequence data from immunoSEQ were junction-only and lacked quality scores; consequently, filtering differed. Sequencing used immunoSEQ multiplex PCR; TCRdb keeps in-frame clones, though not all of them. D and trimming come from the DNA, and the V and J calls and clone size come from that table. The sample yields about 770,000 clones, approximately 77% seen once. Whole-study results and caveats: There were few donors, and this limited the genetic and exposure-history diversity represented.

The CDR3 is 17 residues long. CDR1 LNHDA and CDR2 SQIVND come from the germline V gene (reference sequence). V shed 5 bases and J 6 bases; nucleotides not matched to a gene: 14. This clone was counted many times. What it binds is not known. The receptor comes from a woman in her twenties or thirties in good health. The specimen was memory CD4+ T cells sorted from blood. Documented subset: CD45RA-negative fraction. J is TRBJ1-5 and V is TRBV19; TRBD1 matches at 9 bases. DNA of the CDR3: TGTGCCAGTAGTCGCTACTCCGGGACAGGGAAGGGTCAGCCCCAGCATTTT. It specifies CASSRYSGTGKGQPQHF.